Only a few counts were recorded for the clone carrying this TCR beta chain. Its antigen is unknown. TCRdb processed the RACE reads anew with MiXCR; each CDR3 protein has one entry. The sample consists of over 300,000 distinct CDR3 sequences, approximately 5.1% of them appearing once. This sample is drawn from a study of human T cells and chemical hapten exposure. Study as a whole: In the sensitization step, 2% DPC was placed on roughly 2 cm by roughly 2 cm of upper inner arm skin. Across its roughly 22 weeks, the study gave patients weekly diphenylcyclopropenone doses to the scalp. Findings and limits, study-wide: The count of PT1 expanded TCRs correlated positively with patch test score.

Time point indicated: pre-sensitization, week 0. Treatment meaning: therapeutic diphenylcyclopropenone sensitization with weekly scalp DPC. Per the germline V gene, CDR1 is MNHEY and CDR2 is SVGAGI. The CDR3 is made up of 15 amino acids. Trimming removed 2 bases from V and 8 bases from J, with 16 bases in between. This chain joins TRBV6-5 and TRBJ2-4; the D call may be TRBD1 or TRBD2 (5 bases each). This TCR derives from a woman between 50 and 59 years old with alopecia areata. Some clones in this sample may be carry-over from other donors' samples. The sequencing here drew on whole blood, taken in connection with sensitization to the hapten diphenylcyclopropenone (DPC). This CDR3 is CASSYGRNLGDIQYF. Here the CDR3 DNA reads TGTGCCAGCAGTTACGGAAGGAATTTGGGGGACATTCAGTACTTC.